This TCR beta chain comes out of a study of cytomegalovirus exposure and HLA in healthy donors. Comments on this clone: Its antigen is not known.

Here immunoSEQ multiplex PCR was the method, and the copy in TCRdb shows in-frame clones only, minus some. The table includes approximately 88,000 clones, around 82% detected once. Overall study findings and caveats: Investigators reported under 200 TCR beta chains as tied to cytomegalovirus.

Sequenced material: PBMCs. The TCR comes from a woman aged 18-30 years in good health and CMV-seropositive.

CDR3 protein: CASTSGDRTNTQYF. The CDR3 bases are TGTGCCAGCACCAGCGGGGACAGGACAAATACGCAGTATTTT. This rearrangement joins TRBV2 to TRBJ2-3, with D possibly TRBD1 on 8 matching bases. The CDR3 loop spans 14 amino acids. The ends were cut back, 7 bases at V and 7 bases at J, with 18 bases in the middle. Germline CDR1 SNHLY, CDR2 FYNNEI.